Listed below are T cell receptor beta chains from one sample, sequenced in a study of blood T cell repertoires in COVID-19. Assay: immunoSEQ multiplex PCR; the TCRdb copy retains only in-frame clones and omits some. The sample contains 100,000 to 150,000 clones, over 75% of which appear only once. The sample taken for sequencing was peripheral blood. The receptors derive from a man between 25 and 39 years old with COVID-19, enrolled during active disease. Each CDR3 is given with its conserved first and last residue. A D gene is named only where the DNA matches it firmly. For some rows the clone size is stated as once, few or many, or as a class when expanded; others skip it.

J gene	D gene	V gene	clone size	CDR3 protein	CDR3 DNA
TRBJ2-1	-	TRBV6-5	-	CASRHSGSLYNEQFF	TGTGCCAGCAGACATAGCGGAAGCCTCTACAATGAGCAGTTCTTC
TRBJ2-2	TRBD2	TRBV4-1	-	CASSRYRSVGTSGGADGELFF	TGCGCCAGCAGCCGGTATAGGAGTGTCGGGACTAGCGGGGGGGCGGACGGGGAGCTGTTTTTT
TRBJ1-2	-	TRBV27	-	CASSNRVGGYTF	TGTGCCAGCAGTAACAGGGTCGGGGGCTACACCTTC
TRBJ2-5	-	TRBV30	-	CAWSTGRETQYF	TGTGCCTGGAGTACCGGGAGAGAGACCCAGTACTTC
TRBJ2-5	TRBD1	TRBV2	-	CASSRGDRGETQYF	TGTGCCAGCAGTCGGGGGGACAGGGGAGAGACCCAGTACTTC
TRBJ2-1	TRBD2	TRBV5-1	-	CASSWGLVDYEQFF	TGCGCCAGCAGCTGGGGACTAGTTGACTATGAGCAGTTCTTC
TRBJ2-7	TRBD1	TRBV19	-	CASSIQRTGRYEQYF	TGTGCCAGTAGTATCCAGCGGACAGGGCGCTACGAGCAGTACTTC
TRBJ2-7	-	TRBV7-9	few	CASSWGLPSYEQYF	TGTGCCAGCAGCTGGGGGCTACCCTCCTACGAGCAGTACTTC
TRBJ2-1	-	TRBV21-1	-	CASNRGAFDEQFF	TGTGCCAGCAACCGGGGGGCGTTCGATGAGCAGTTCTTC
TRBJ2-7	TRBD2	TRBV4-3	-	CASSLQQGGLAGTSYEQYF	TGCGCCAGCAGCCTCCAACAGGGGGGACTAGCGGGGACGTCCTACGAGCAGTACTTC
TRBJ1-5	-	TRBV12-5	-	CASEQGSGIRPQHF	TGTGCTAGTGAACAAGGGAGTGGGATAAGGCCCCAGCATTTT
TRBJ1-2	TRBD1	TRBV28	-	CASSFDRVGYGYTF	TGTGCCAGCAGTTTCGACAGGGTCGGCTATGGCTACACCTTC
TRBJ1-1	TRBD1	TRBV6-2/TRBV6-3	-	CASSYGGGQWGQAFF	TGTGCCAGCAGTTACGGAGGGGGACAGTGGGGTCAAGCTTTCTTT
TRBJ2-7	-	TRBV19	-	CASSASGFGLYEQYF	TGTGCCAGTAGTGCGAGCGGGTTTGGGCTCTACGAGCAGTACTTC
TRBJ1-1	TRBD1	TRBV5-1	-	CASSGLQGQNTEAFF	TGCGCCAGCAGCGGATTACAGGGGCAGAACACTGAAGCTTTCTTT
TRBJ2-3	TRBD2	TRBV27	-	CAVAGTDTQYF	TGTGCCGTAGCGGGAACAGATACGCAGTATTTT
TRBJ1-1	-	TRBV29-1	-	CSVVRLDRPGIEAFF	TGCAGCGTTGTTAGACTTGACCGACCGGGTATTGAAGCTTTCTTT
TRBJ1-3	TRBD1	TRBV28	-	CASKETGNPGNTIYF	TGTGCCAGCAAGGAGACAGGGAACCCTGGAAACACCATATATTTT
TRBJ2-1	-	TRBV6-4	-	CASSERPGDAYNEQFF	TGTGCCAGCAGTGAGCGCCCGGGAGATGCTTACAATGAGCAGTTCTTC
TRBJ1-2	-	TRBV29-1	few	CSVEDRAGAGGYTF	TGCAGCGTTGAAGATCGGGCAGGGGCGGGCGGCTACACCTTC
TRBJ2-7	-	TRBV18	once	CASSPGQGGTYEQYF	TGTGCCAGCTCACCAGGACAGGGAGGGACCTACGAGCAGTACTTC
TRBJ2-2	TRBD1	TRBV4-1	-	CASSHEGAPNTGELFF	TGCGCCAGCAGCCATGAGGGGGCGCCGAACACCGGGGAGCTGTTTTTT
TRBJ2-2	TRBD1	TRBV13	-	CASSVLRTGETGELFF	TGTGCCAGCAGTGTACTCCGGACAGGGGAGACCGGGGAGCTGTTTTTT
TRBJ1-2	-	TRBV18	-	CASSPLWGGRNGYTF	TGTGCCAGCTCACCACTCTGGGGAGGGAGGAATGGCTACACCTTC
TRBJ1-2	-	TRBV7-2	-	CAHSRPGNYGYTF	TGTGCCCACTCTCGCCCAGGAAACTATGGCTACACCTTC
TRBJ2-5	TRBD2	TRBV4-2	-	CASSQDNAGGRETQYF	TGTGCCAGCAGCCAAGATAATGCGGGGGGCCGGGAGACCCAGTACTTC
TRBJ1-1	TRBD1	TRBV10-2	-	CASSLDRGTEAFF	TGCGCCAGCAGCCTCGACAGGGGAACTGAAGCTTTCTTT
TRBJ2-4	TRBD1	TRBV27	-	CASSQTGLRNIQYF	TGTGCCAGCAGCCAGACAGGGTTAAGGAACATTCAGTACTTC
TRBJ2-3	TRBD1	TRBV9	-	CASSVGWTGMESDTQYF	TGTGCCAGCAGCGTAGGGTGGACAGGGATGGAGTCAGATACGCAGTATTTT
TRBJ1-1	-	TRBV7-2	once	CASSFSGYTEAFF	TGTGCCAGCAGCTTCTCAGGGTACACTGAAGCTTTCTTT
TRBJ1-3	TRBD1	TRBV7-3	-	CASSWKTGPGPLPSGNTIYF	TGTGCCAGCAGCTGGAAGACAGGGCCCGGTCCTTTACCCTCTGGAAACACCATATATTTT
TRBJ2-7	-	TRBV19	-	CASSIGSQTGHSF	TGTGCCAGTAGTATAGGGTCCCAAACAGGACACTCATTC
TRBJ1-1	TRBD1	TRBV19	-	CASSIGTGGTEAFF	TGTGCCAGTAGTATCGGGACAGGGGGCACTGAAGCTTTCTTT
TRBJ1-3	TRBD1	TRBV5-6	-	CASSQGAGTAGNTIYF	TGTGCCAGCAGCCAGGGGGCCGGGACAGCTGGAAACACCATATATTTT
TRBJ2-7	TRBD1	TRBV7-7	many	CASSQGQGSSYEQYF	TGTGCTAGCAGCCAGGGACAGGGTTCCTCCTACGAGCAGTACTTC